This TCR beta chain was documented in a study of blood T cells in healthy people across ages. General study findings and limits: Diversity figures derived from one million T cells were judged to underestimate the true value. Using unsorted PBMCs precluded a conclusive naive versus antigen-experienced comparison.

Germline values: CDR1 SGHRS, CDR2 YFSETQ. The trim removed 1 base at V and 7 bases at J, leaving 9 bases unmatched. This CDR3 is 16 amino acids long. Comment on this clonotype: Its specificity is not known.

A second PCR, run for about 6 to 12 cycles, used a sample-barcoded 5' primer plus a J-beta primer mix. TCRdb reprocessed the 5' RACE reads with MiXCR, giving one entry per CDR3 protein. The sample contains some 1,500,000 distinct CDR3 sequences, roughly two fifths of which appear only once. This clonotype originated in a woman between 18 and 29 years old in good health. Sequencing input: blood. The rearrangement links TRBV5-1 to TRBJ2-2; 8 nucleotides align to TRBD1. The CDR3 DNA reads as TGCGCCAGCAGCTTGAACGGACAGGGTGGTGGCGGGGAGCTGTTTTTT. It encodes CASSLNGQGGGGELFF.